This T cell receptor (beta chain) was identified in a study of CD8+CD57+ T cells in acquired aplastic anemia. Whole-study findings and limits: Common to patients and controls were twenty-nine CD8+ CDR3 sequences.

On this clonotype itself: The antigen is not known.

Germline CDR1 and CDR2: LGHNT and FRNRAP. Germline trimming cut 4 bases from V and 5 bases from J; bases unmatched to any gene: 16. CDR3 length: 17 residues. Genomic DNA provided the template from which TCR beta VDJ and CDR3 profiles were obtained. TCRdb used MiXCR to reprocess the reads, holding one entry per CDR3 protein. The sample shows fewer than 200,000 distinct CDR3 sequences, roughly 48% of them seen only once. The sequenced patients had an expansion of CD8+CD57+ cells seen by flow cytometry. The specimen was sorted CD4+, CD8+, or CD8+CD57+ T cells (not recorded which) from PBMCs. This TCR was recovered from a human donor with aplastic anemia. The rearrangement joins TRBV12-5 to TRBJ2-5; 7 positions match TRBD1. CDR3: CASGYGQDRPYWETQYF. DNA of the CDR3: TGTGCTAGTGGTTACGGACAGGACCGTCCCTATTGGGAGACCCAGTACTTC.